This T cell receptor beta chain was observed in a study of blood T cells in healthy people across ages. Combining a sample-barcoded 5' primer with a J-beta primer mix, a second PCR ran for roughly 6 to 12 cycles. One entry per CDR3 protein results from TCRdb running MiXCR on the 5' RACE reads. In the table there are roughly 720,000 distinct CDR3 sequences, about 55% of which are singletons. A remark on this clonotype: Its antigen is undetermined.

Whole-study results and caveats: CMV status of donors was not determined, possibly confounding expanded clonotype changes.

Staff drew 9 to 10 milliliters of peripheral blood from each donor. The CDR3 is 13 amino acids. V lost 2 bases and J 1 base, leaving 6 bases between the germline ends. Germline V gene data show CDR1 as SGHRS and CDR2 as YFSETQ. This receptor was obtained from an older man in good health. This rearrangement joins TRBV5-1 to TRBJ1-1; D is unclear. Sequencing input: blood. The CDR3 loop is CASSLETNTEAFF. CDR3 in DNA: TGCGCCAGCAGCTTAGAGACGAACACTGAAGCTTTCTTT.